These 3 T cell receptor beta chains share one sample of origin, sequenced in a study of blood T cell repertoires in COVID-19. The table came from immunoSEQ multiplex PCR; TCRdb's copy has only in-frame clones and leaves some out. Of over 120,000 clones listed, approximately 81% are singletons. The sample taken for sequencing was peripheral blood. The receptors were gathered from a human donor in a cohort sampled during active COVID-19.

The chain uses TRBV4-3 and TRBJ2-3; TRBD2 agrees at 8 bases. Germline lookup yields CDR1 LGHNA and CDR2 YSLEER. V gave up 0 bases and J gave up 4 bases; unmatched junction bases: 6. The CDR3 consists of 16 residues. The CDR3 region has the DNA TGCGCCAGCAGCCAAGATCGACTAGCGTCCGCAGATACGCAGTATTTT. Encoded protein: CASSQDRLASADTQYF.

The genes are TRBV7-3 and TRBJ2-6, with no clear D. V was clipped by 5 bases and J by 4 bases, with 9 bases between them. The CDR3 runs 14 residues. CDR1 is SGHTA, CDR2 FQGTGA, per germline. The CDR3 nucleotides are TGTGCCAGCAGCCCGGGTGTAGGGGCCAACGTCCTGACTTTC. Translation gives CASSPGVGANVLTF.

There are a few counts of this clone. The chain links TRBV7-9 to TRBJ1-1; D gene unclear. Germline CDR1 and CDR2: SEHNR and FQNEAQ (reference sequence). Trimming cost V 1 base and J 11 bases, with 14 bases left between them. This CDR3 contains 13 residues. This CDR3 reads CASSLGGEPGAFF. The DNA of the CDR3 is TGTGCCAGCAGCTTAGGGGGAGAGCCTGGGGCTTTCTTT. Based on the CDR3 plus reference TRBV7-9 and TRBJ1-1, the full variable domain is DTGVSQNPRHKITKRGQNVTFRCDPISEHNRLYWYRQTLGQGPEFLTYFQNEAQLEKSRLLSDRFSAERPKGSFSTLEIQRTEQGDSAMYLCASSLGGEPGAFFGQGTRLTVV.